This is a list of T cell receptor beta chains from one sample in a study of technical replicates of blood from several donors. Repertoires were generated with immunoSEQ multiplex PCR, while TCRdb's copy carries only in-frame clones and drops some. The sample has over 50,000 clones, about 93% seen once. Sequenced material: T cells isolated from PBMCs. The receptors were sampled from a human donor in good health. The CDR3 runs from the conserved cysteine through the conserved F or W. The D gene is left open where the match is weak. Some rows mark clone size as missing; the rest say once, few, many or name a class of expanded clone.

clone_size | j_call | d_call | cdr3_length | v_call | cdr3_aa | cdr3_nt
- | TRBJ1-2 | - | 14 | TRBV14 | CASRLDGFGDGYTF | TGTGCCAGCAGACTAGATGGGTTCGGCGACGGCTACACCTTC
- | TRBJ1-1 | TRBD1 | 12 | TRBV9 | CASSSHRGEAFF | TGTGCCAGCAGCTCCCACAGGGGTGAAGCTTTCTTT
- | TRBJ1-1 | - | 16 | TRBV11-2 | CASSPTTDRRNTEAFF | TGTGCCAGCAGCCCTACGACCGACAGGAGAAACACTGAAGCTTTCTTT
- | TRBJ2-1 | - | 14 | TRBV13 | CASSLGGGYNEQFF | TGTGCCAGCAGCTTAGGGGGGGGTTACAATGAGCAGTTCTTC
- | TRBJ2-4 | TRBD2 | 16 | TRBV5-6 | CASSPLAGGPKNIQYF | TGTGCCAGCAGCCCCCTTGCGGGGGGGCCAAAAAACATTCAGTACTTC
- | TRBJ1-1 | - | 14 | TRBV6-5 | CASRVGDMNTEAFF | TGTGCCAGCAGGGTAGGGGATATGAACACTGAAGCTTTCTTT
- | TRBJ1-4 | - | 12 | TRBV11-2 | CASRYTLEKLFF | TGTGCCAGCAGATACACCCTGGAAAAACTGTTTTTT
- | TRBJ2-7 | TRBD2 | 15 | TRBV10-3 | CAISGLAGGSYEQYF | TGTGCCATCAGTGGTCTAGCGGGAGGCTCCTACGAGCAGTACTTC
- | TRBJ1-1 | TRBD1 | 16 | TRBV7-9 | CASSRGAGGYDTEAFF | TGTGCCAGCAGCCGAGGGGCAGGGGGCTACGACACTGAAGCTTTCTTT
- | TRBJ1-1 | TRBD1 | 19 | TRBV11-2 | CASSGRDRAFMGLNTEAFF | TGTGCCAGCAGCGGCCGGGACAGGGCTTTCATGGGGTTGAACACTGAAGCTTTCTTT
- | TRBJ1-4 | TRBD1 | 12 | TRBV7-8 | CASSPGTVGLFF | TGTGCCAGCAGCCCCGGGACAGTCGGGCTGTTTTTT
- | TRBJ1-3 | - | 13 | TRBV11-2 | CASTERFGNTIYF | TGTGCCAGCACGGAGAGATTTGGAAACACCATATATTTT
few | TRBJ2-5 | - | 15 | TRBV11-2 | CASSAGLVVKETQYF | TGTGCCAGCAGCGCGGGGCTTGTAGTGAAAGAGACCCAGTACTTC
- | TRBJ2-1 | TRBD2 | 15 | TRBV28 | CASITPGLGGYEQFF | TGTGCCAGCATCACCCCGGGACTCGGGGGGTATGAGCAGTTCTTC
- | TRBJ2-1 | TRBD1 | 13 | TRBV5-1 | CASRAGQDNEQFF | TGCGCCAGCAGAGCTGGACAGGACAATGAGCAGTTCTTC
once | TRBJ2-2 | TRBD2 | 16 | TRBV5-1 | CASSLAGGYVTGELFF | TGCGCCAGCAGCTTGGCGGGAGGGTACGTCACCGGGGAGCTGTTTTTT
once | TRBJ1-2 | TRBD1 | 16 | TRBV7-2 | CASSLATGVLSGGYTF | TGTGCCAGCAGCTTAGCTACAGGGGTCCTGTCAGGAGGCTACACCTTC
- | TRBJ2-7 | - | 16 | TRBV7-9 | CASSITGTPVSYEQYF | TGTGCCAGCAGCATAACCGGGACACCGGTCTCCTACGAGCAGTACTTC
- | TRBJ1-2 | TRBD1 | 17 | TRBV11-2 | CASSLVYRGPTLGGYTF | TGTGCCAGCAGCTTAGTGTACAGGGGGCCCACCCTCGGTGGCTACACCTTC
- | TRBJ2-7 | - | 16 | TRBV11-2 | CASSLLYVGSSYEQYF | TGTGCCAGCAGCCTTCTTTACGTGGGGAGTAGCTACGAGCAGTACTTC
- | TRBJ2-3 | TRBD2 | 16 | TRBV11-3 | CASSLGLAGGTDTQYF | TGTGCCAGCAGCTTGGGACTAGCGGGAGGCACAGATACGCAGTATTTT
- | TRBJ1-1 | TRBD1 | 14 | TRBV6-5 | CASKFTGGDTEAFF | TGTGCCAGCAAATTTACAGGGGGGGATACTGAAGCTTTCTTT
- | TRBJ1-1 | TRBD1 | 19 | TRBV10-1 | CASSESWTGEFVEDTEAFF | TGCGCCAGCAGTGAGTCGTGGACAGGGGAATTTGTAGAGGACACTGAAGCTTTCTTT
- | TRBJ2-1 | - | 15 | TRBV7-2 | CASSPRGSTGNEQFF | TGTGCCAGCAGCCCCCGCGGTAGTACAGGGAATGAGCAGTTCTTC
- | TRBJ2-5 | TRBD2 | 16 | TRBV28 | CASGLNGLAVQETQYF | TGTGCCAGCGGCCTGAACGGGCTAGCGGTACAAGAGACCCAGTACTTC
- | TRBJ2-5 | - | 15 | TRBV7-6 | CASSINYGLEETQYF | TGTGCCAGCAGTATCAACTACGGTTTGGAAGAGACCCAGTACTTC
- | TRBJ2-7 | - | 14 | TRBV5-6 | CASSLGLTLYEQYF | TGTGCCAGCAGCTTGGGTCTTACTCTGTACGAGCAGTACTTC
- | TRBJ1-1 | - | 12 | TRBV7-9 | CASSYRDTEAFF | TGTGCCAGCAGCTACAGGGATACTGAAGCTTTCTTT
- | TRBJ2-7 | - | 15 | TRBV7-8 | CASSPLTTGDDEQYF | TGTGCCAGCAGCCCTTTAACGACCGGAGACGACGAGCAGTACTTC
- | TRBJ2-5 | TRBD2 | 15 | TRBV5-1 | CASSSSGGAGETQYF | TGCGCCAGCAGCTCTAGCGGGGGGGCTGGAGAGACCCAGTACTTC
- | TRBJ1-2 | - | 14 | TRBV7-9 | CASSLVEAVYSYTF | TGTGCCAGCAGCTTAGTCGAGGCGGTTTATAGCTACACCTTC
- | TRBJ2-5 | - | 14 | TRBV5-1 | CASSLWRNRETQYF | TGCGCCAGCAGCTTGTGGCGGAACCGAGAGACCCAGTACTTC
- | TRBJ2-7 | - | 15 | TRBV5-1 | CASSLESGRSYEQYF | TGCGCCAGCAGCTTGGAGAGCGGGCGCTCCTACGAGCAGTACTTC
- | TRBJ2-3 | - | 15 | TRBV11-2 | CASSLGGTYTDTQYF | TGTGCCAGCAGCTTAGGAGGGACTTACACAGATACGCAGTATTTT
- | TRBJ2-1 | TRBD1 | 19 | TRBV5-1 | CASSLDRDSLVAEYNEQFF | TGCGCCAGCAGCTTAGACCGGGACAGCCTAGTCGCGGAATACAATGAGCAGTTCTTC
few | TRBJ1-6 | - | 15 | TRBV7-9 | CASSLGSRGNSPLHF | TGTGCCAGCAGCTTAGGATCCAGAGGCAATTCACCCCTCCACTTT
- | TRBJ2-7 | TRBD1 | 15 | TRBV6-5 | CASRQNRDRGYEQYF | TGTGCCAGCAGACAAAACCGGGACAGGGGCTACGAGCAGTACTTC
- | TRBJ1-5 | TRBD1 | 16 | TRBV6-6 | CASSYLVGQGAQPQHF | TGTGCCAGCAGTTACCTCGTTGGCCAGGGGGCGCAGCCCCAGCATTTT
- | TRBJ2-2 | TRBD2 | 14 | TRBV19 | CASRSGGNTGELFF | TGTGCCAGTAGGAGCGGGGGGAACACCGGGGAGCTGTTTTTT
- | TRBJ1-6 | - | 17 | TRBV15 | CATSTKGGWPYNSPLHF | TGTGCCACCAGCACCAAGGGAGGATGGCCCTATAATTCACCCCTCCACTTT
- | TRBJ2-3 | - | 15 | TRBV13 | CASSFVDTGLDTQYF | TGTGCCAGCAGCTTCGTGGATACAGGTTTGGATACGCAGTATTTT
- | TRBJ2-1 | TRBD1 | 20 | TRBV9 | CASSVHRDREVFLTYNEQFF | TGTGCCAGCAGCGTGCACCGGGACAGGGAGGTATTCCTCACCTACAATGAGCAGTTCTTC
medium-sized | TRBJ2-4 | - | 11 | TRBV20-1 | CSASVANIQYF | TGCAGTGCTAGTGTTGCGAACATTCAGTACTTC
- | TRBJ2-5 | TRBD2 | 16 | TRBV7-3 | CASSSGQGGERETQYF | TGTGCCAGCAGCTCAGGGCAGGGAGGGGAAAGGGAGACCCAGTACTTC
- | TRBJ2-2 | TRBD2 | 14 | TRBV5-6 | CASSFLGRAGELFF | TGTGCCAGCAGCTTCCTCGGGAGGGCCGGGGAGCTGTTTTTT
- | TRBJ1-1 | - | 13 | TRBV18 | CASSSGVRTEAFF | TGTGCCAGCTCGTCAGGGGTCCGCACTGAAGCTTTCTTT
- | TRBJ2-1 | TRBD2 | 15 | TRBV5-4 | CASSLASGGYNEQFF | TGTGCCAGCAGCTTGGCCAGCGGGGGTTACAATGAGCAGTTCTTC
- | TRBJ2-7 | - | 14 | TRBV28 | CASKQGGAHYEQYF | TGTGCCAGCAAGCAAGGGGGGGCTCACTACGAGCAGTACTTC
- | TRBJ2-1 | TRBD1 | 19 | TRBV5-1 | CASSLGFAPRTGQYNEQFF | TGCGCCAGCAGCTTGGGGTTTGCCCCAAGGACAGGGCAATACAATGAGCAGTTCTTC
- | TRBJ2-1 | TRBD2 | 14 | TRBV29-1 | CSVPFGTRINEQFF | TGCAGCGTTCCATTCGGGACTAGAATAAATGAGCAGTTCTTC
- | TRBJ2-7 | TRBD2 | 15 | TRBV6-6 | CASRDTSGGAYEQYF | TGTGCCAGCAGAGATACTAGCGGGGGAGCCTACGAGCAGTACTTC
- | TRBJ2-1 | - | 14 | TRBV28 | CASSPLTSSNEQFF | TGTGCCAGCAGCCCGCTTACTAGCAGCAATGAGCAGTTCTTC
- | TRBJ2-5 | - | 15 | TRBV6-5 | CASRPVGAGSETQYF | TGTGCCAGCAGACCCGTGGGGGCAGGGAGTGAGACCCAGTACTTC
- | TRBJ2-7 | - | 14 | TRBV18 | CASSPDSLAYEQYF | TGTGCCAGCTCACCAGACTCGTTGGCCTACGAGCAGTACTTC
- | TRBJ2-7 | TRBD2 | 18 | TRBV28 | CASSFWTSGSPNPSEQYF | TGTGCCAGCAGTTTTTGGACTAGCGGGAGTCCGAACCCCAGCGAGCAGTACTTC
- | TRBJ2-1 | TRBD2 | 18 | TRBV14 | CASSLVIGEGLTYNEQFF | TGTGCCAGCAGCCTGGTAATCGGGGAGGGTTTGACCTACAATGAGCAGTTCTTC